Shown below are 27 T cell receptor beta chains from a single sample sequenced in a study of shared clonotypes between healthy human individuals (dated by TCRdb to the early 2020s). For the CD8 naive samples, CD45RO-negative cells were positively selected for CCR7, yielding a CD45RA+CCR7+ population from which TemRA cells were excluded. The library was generated by the immunoSEQ multiplex PCR assay. Entries here come from immuneACCESS through TCRdb and include only in-frame sequences with V and J called. Some clones fail to appear in such tables; in the studies checked, an unresolved V gene covers under half of the shortfall, and the cause of the remainder is unknown. This sample lists about 2.1 million clones; around 95% were detected once. Clones ranked in the top ten supply around 1.8% of the sample. The sequenced sample consisted of naive CD8+ T cells from PBMCs. Per the publication, the cell subset or site label means: CD45RA+CCR7+. These receptors were taken from a man in his late teens or twenties in good health. Some clones in this sample may be carry-over from other donors' samples.

The chain carries TRBV9 and TRBJ2-1, with no clear D. Trimming cost V 3 bases and J 8 bases, with 6 bases left between them. The CDR3 is 11 residues long. Germline CDR1 is SGDLS and CDR2 is YYNGEE. CDR3 amino acids: CASSGAHEQFF. CDR3 nucleotide sequence: TGTGCCAGCAGCGGGGCCCATGAGCAGTTCTTC. The full variable domain, its missing parts supplied by reference TRBV9 and TRBJ2-1, is DSGVTQTPKHLITATGQRVTLRCSPRSGDLSVYWYQQSLDQGLQFLIQYYNGEERAKGNILERFSAQQFPDLHSELNLSSLELGDSALYFCASSGAHEQFFGPGTRLTVL.

The chain uses TRBV4-3 and TRBJ1-1, with no clear D. The germline V gene encodes CDR1 LGHNA and CDR2 YSLEER. The CDR3 runs to 14 residues. Trimming stripped 4 bases from V and 5 bases from J, with 14 bases between. This CDR3 reads CASSRRSGGTEAFF. Written as DNA, the CDR3 is TGCGCCAGCAGCCGGAGGTCGGGAGGGACTGAAGCTTTCTTT.

Concerning this clone itself: Distinct nucleotide sequences in the sample also encode this CDR3. The V call is TRBV7-9, the J call TRBJ2-2, with D perhaps TRBD2 (5 bases). Per the germline V gene, CDR1 is SEHNR and CDR2 is FQNEAQ (reference sequence). The ends were cut back, 5 bases at V and 5 bases at J, with 6 bases in the middle. This CDR3 is 12 amino acids long. CDR3 region: CASSRTTGELFF. CDR3 sequence (DNA): TGTGCCAGCAGCCGGACTACCGGGGAGCTGTTTTTT.

The chain joins TRBV7-8 to TRBJ1-2, with D unresolved. In germline, CDR1 is SGHVS, CDR2 FQNEAQ. This CDR3 region has 15 residues. V gave up 1 base and J gave up 3 bases, with 12 bases separating them. CDR3 coding DNA: TGTGCCAGCAGCTTAGTGGCAGGCCCGCACTATGGCTACACCTTC. Translating gives CASSLVAGPHYGYTF.

The rearrangement links TRBV19 to TRBJ2-3; 13 positions match TRBD2. CDR3 length: 18 residues. Germline loops: CDR1 LNHDA, CDR2 SQIVND (reference sequence). The ends lost 3 bases at V and 5 bases at J; junction bases unmatched: 11. CDR3 in DNA: TGTGCCAGTAGTATGGATTGGACTAGCGGGAGTCAAAAAGATACGCAGTATTTT. Amino acids: CASSMDWTSGSQKDTQYF.

J is TRBJ1-2 and V is TRBV6-5, with D uncertain. Germline CDR1 and CDR2: MNHEY and SVGAGI. The CDR3 is made up of 13 amino acids. Trimming pared 6 bases from V and 4 bases from J, leaving 12 bases between. The CDR3 loop reads CASSPSLPYGYTF. CDR3 coding DNA: TGTGCCAGCAGCCCCTCCCTTCCCTATGGCTACACCTTC.

The chain employs TRBV9 and TRBJ2-1, with D possibly being TRBD2 (7 bases). The CDR3 contains 16 residues. Germline V lookup: CDR1 SGDLS, CDR2 YYNGEE. The V gene lost 3 bases and the J gene lost 7 bases, with 20 bases spanning the gap. This chain's CDR3 is CASSANPGAGVNEQFF. As DNA, the CDR3 is TGTGCCAGCAGCGCAAACCCGGGGGCGGGAGTGAATGAGCAGTTCTTC.

The gene calls are TRBV7-9 and TRBJ2-5, with 9 bases aligning to TRBD1. The trim removed 1 base at V and 4 bases at J, leaving 7 bases unmatched. In germline, CDR1 is SEHNR, CDR2 FQNEAQ (reference sequence). This CDR3 spans 16 amino acids. CDR3 nucleotides: TGTGCCAGCAGCTTAGTATGGACAGGGGAGGGAGAGACCCAGTACTTC. Amino acid sequence: CASSLVWTGEGETQYF.

V gene TRBV5-6 combines with J gene TRBJ1-1; D remains unclear. The V and J ends lost 0 bases and 6 bases respectively, with 9 bases between them. CDR1 and CDR2 (germline): SGHDT, YYEEEE. This CDR3 is 13 amino acids long. CDR3 residues: CASSLAQSAEAFF. The CDR3 DNA sequence: TGTGCCAGCAGCTTGGCCCAGTCGGCTGAAGCTTTCTTT.

J is TRBJ2-3 and V is TRBV2, with TRBD2 matching over 14 bases. The CDR3 contains 19 residues. The germline V gene has CDR1 SNHLY and CDR2 FYNNEI. V dropped 2 bases and J dropped 1; count of bases not matched to a gene: 8. The CDR3 DNA sequence: TGTGCCAGCAGTGAAACGACTAGCGGGAGGGCCTCGGGCACAGATACGCAGTATTTT. Protein: CASSETTSGRASGTDTQYF. The full variable domain, with the rest looked up from reference TRBV2 and TRBJ2-3, is EPEVTQTPSHQVTQMGQEVILRCVPISNHLYFYWYRQILGQKVEFLVSFYNNEISEKSEIFDDQFSVERPDGSNFTLKIRSTKLEDSAMYFCASSETTSGRASGTDTQYFGPGTRLTVL.

CDR3 amino acids: CASSLSGTSGRALEQYF. DNA for the CDR3: TGTGCCAGCAGCTTATCAGGGACTAGCGGGAGGGCCCTCGAGCAGTACTTC. V is TRBV11-1 and J is TRBJ2-7, with 16 positions matching TRBD2. This CDR3 spans 17 amino acids. The V gene end was trimmed by 2 bases and the J gene end by 6 bases; junction bases not matched to a gene: 7. Germline V gives CDR1 SGHAT, CDR2 FQDESV (reference sequence).

The chain has TRBV15 and TRBJ1-5, with 7 positions matching TRBD1. The V segment lost 0 bases and the J segment 7 bases; nucleotides outside the gene matches: 12. Germline lookup yields CDR1 LNHNV and CDR2 YYDKDF (reference sequence). CDR3 length equals 17 residues. CDR3 sequence reads: CATSRDKKTGPGQPQHF. In nucleotides, the CDR3 is TGTGCCACCAGCAGAGATAAGAAGACAGGGCCCGGGCAGCCCCAGCATTTT. The complete variable domain, with remaining parts taken from reference TRBV15 and TRBJ1-5, reads DAMVIQNPRYQVTQFGKPVTLSCSQTLNHNVMYWYQQKSSQAPKLLFHYYDKDFNNEADTPDNFQSRRPNTSFCFLDIRSPGLGDTAMYLCATSRDKKTGPGQPQHFGDGTRLSIL.

The chain has TRBV7-9 and TRBJ2-1; D may be TRBD2 (6 bases). CDR1 SEHNR and CDR2 FQNEAQ come from the germline V gene (reference sequence). The V and J ends lost 1 base and 4 bases respectively, with 17 bases between them. The CDR3 runs to 17 residues. CDR3 sequence (DNA): TGTGCCAGCAGCTTAGGGGTAGGGGACTTCCCGTACAATGAGCAGTTCTTC. Translated: CASSLGVGDFPYNEQFF.

Regarding this clone: Other DNA sequences from this sample encode an identical CDR3 as well. The chain couples TRBV27 to TRBJ2-1, with 7 bases aligning to TRBD2. The CDR3 runs to 14 residues. Trimming removed 7 bases from V and 3 bases from J; junction bases left unmatched: 6. CDR1 and CDR2 (germline): MNHEY, SMNVEV (reference sequence). CDR3: CASTSGGSYNEQFF. The DNA for the CDR3 is TGTGCCAGCACGTCGGGGGGTAGCTACAATGAGCAGTTCTTC.

This chain joins TRBV7-9 and TRBJ2-2; TRBD2 might be the D (6 bases). The CDR3 totals 15 residues. CDR1 SEHNR and CDR2 FQNEAQ come from the germline V gene (reference sequence). Trimming shortened V by 5 bases and J by 4 bases, and 14 bases separated the two germline ends. CDR3 amino acids: CASSTGREPTGELFF. The CDR3 DNA sequence: TGTGCCAGCAGCACAGGACGGGAGCCCACCGGGGAGCTGTTTTTT.

This clone was recorded once. The rearrangement uses TRBV28 and TRBJ2-5; D may be TRBD1 (5 bases). The CDR3 is made up of 13 amino acids. V lost 2 bases, J lost 5 bases, and 9 bases lay in between. The germline gives CDR1 MDHEN, CDR2 SYDVKM. The chain's CDR3 is CASSLRGKETQYF. CDR3 DNA sequence: TGTGCCAGCAGTTTAAGGGGCAAGGAGACCCAGTACTTC.

The rearrangement joins TRBV29-1 to TRBJ2-7, with TRBD1 matching 11 bases. V lost 7 bases and J lost 3; bases outside the gene matches: 5. Germline V gives CDR1 SQVTM, CDR2 ANQGSEA. The CDR3 has 13 amino acids. CDR3 DNA sequence: TGCAGCGCCGGCGGGACAGGGGGCTACGAGCAGTACTTC. Translation gives CSAGGTGGYEQYF.

The chain has TRBV25-1 and TRBJ1-2; D may be TRBD1 (6 bases). Germline CDR1 MGHDK, CDR2 SYGVNS. The V end lost 4 bases, the J end lost 5 bases, and 20 bases lay between the germline ends. The CDR3 spans 16 residues. DNA for the CDR3: TGTGCCAGCAGTGGGCTTTACAGGGAAGGTGGTTATGGCTACACCTTC. Protein product: CASSGLYREGGYGYTF.

The chain joins TRBV11-2 to TRBJ1-2, with 8 bases matching TRBD1. The CDR3 is 15 residues long. CDR1 is SGHAT, CDR2 FQNNGV, per germline. With 5 bases clipped from V and 8 bases from J, the junction kept 13 bases outside the gene matches. As DNA, the CDR3 is TGTGCCAGCAGCGTACCGGGACAGGCTCTAAGGGGCTACACCTTC. Protein: CASSVPGQALRGYTF.

The chain combines TRBV4-3 with TRBJ2-7, with 11 bases matching TRBD2. Looked up from germline, CDR1 is LGHNA and CDR2 is YSLEER. Trimming cost V 0 bases and J 3 bases; bases outside gene matches: 7. The CDR3 sequence is 17 residues long. CDR3 DNA: TGCGCCAGCAGCCAAGAGGGGGGACTAGCGGACCACTACGAGCAGTACTTC. The encoded protein is CASSQEGGLADHYEQYF.

V usage is TRBV6-1 and J usage is TRBJ2-5, with D uncertain. Between the trimmed V and J ends, which lost 10 bases and 3 bases, there was a span of 18 bases. CDR1 and CDR2 (germline): MNHNS, SASEGT. The CDR3 is made up of 14 amino acids. The CDR3 DNA sequence: TGTGCCACCTCAATGACTTTAGAGGAAGAGACCCAGTACTTC. Residues: CATSMTLEEETQYF.

V usage is TRBV7-2 and J usage is TRBJ2-5; 7 positions match TRBD2. With 1 base clipped from V and 2 bases from J, the junction kept 7 bases outside the gene matches. Germline values: CDR1 SGHTA, CDR2 FQGNSA. The CDR3 is made up of 16 amino acids. The CDR3 region has the DNA TGTGCCAGCAGCTTAGAGCTGAGACTAGCTCAAGAGACCCAGTACTTC. It is translated as CASSLELRLAQETQYF.

The chain uses TRBV7-9 and TRBJ2-7; D may be TRBD1 or TRBD2 (6 bases each). With 5 bases removed from V and 6 bases from J, the gap between germline ends came to 20 bases. Germline V lookup: CDR1 SEHNR, CDR2 FQNEAQ (reference sequence). This CDR3 contains 15 residues. CDR3 sequence reads: CASSPGAGFRSEQYF. CDR3 nucleotides: TGTGCCAGCAGCCCAGGGGCGGGATTTCGTTCCGAGCAGTACTTC.

The chain recombines TRBV27 with TRBJ2-1; 11 nucleotides match TRBD2. The CDR3 is 17 residues long. The V gene's germline CDR1 is MNHEY and CDR2 SMNVEV (reference sequence). V shed 3 bases, J shed 2 bases, and the junction held 6 bases outside the gene matches. In nucleotides, the CDR3 is TGTGCCAGCAGTTTCCTCGGGACTAGCGGACCCTACAATGAGCAGTTCTTC. Its protein is CASSFLGTSGPYNEQFF.

CDR3 residues: CASSVQLTVSGANVLTF. CDR3 in DNA: TGTGCCAGCAGCGTCCAACTGACAGTCTCTGGGGCCAACGTCCTGACTTTC. V and J are TRBV9 and TRBJ2-6; D is possibly TRBD1 (5 bases). Germline V gene data show CDR1 as SGDLS and CDR2 as YYNGEE. CDR3 size: 17 residues. The V gene lost 2 bases and the J gene lost 0 bases, with 12 bases spanning the gap.

This rearrangement joins TRBV11-2 to TRBJ2-3; possibly TRBD1 for D (6 bases). With 0 bases removed from V and 0 bases from J, the gap between germline ends came to 13 bases. In germline, CDR1 is SGHAT, CDR2 FQNNGV. This CDR3 is 17 amino acids long. The CDR3 coding sequence is TGTGCCAGCAGCTTAGACCACAGGGCCCACAGCACAGATACGCAGTATTTT. Protein: CASSLDHRAHSTDTQYF.

This clone was counted a few times. This CDR3 is CSVEGGQRHTEAFF. The CDR3 DNA reads as TGCAGCGTTGAAGGGGGACAGCGCCACACTGAAGCTTTCTTT. The chain employs TRBV29-1 and TRBJ1-1; 7 positions match TRBD1. Looked up from germline, CDR1 is SQVTM and CDR2 is ANQGSEA. V was pared by 1 base and J by 3 bases, with 5 bases of the junction left unmatched. The length of the CDR3 is 14 residues.